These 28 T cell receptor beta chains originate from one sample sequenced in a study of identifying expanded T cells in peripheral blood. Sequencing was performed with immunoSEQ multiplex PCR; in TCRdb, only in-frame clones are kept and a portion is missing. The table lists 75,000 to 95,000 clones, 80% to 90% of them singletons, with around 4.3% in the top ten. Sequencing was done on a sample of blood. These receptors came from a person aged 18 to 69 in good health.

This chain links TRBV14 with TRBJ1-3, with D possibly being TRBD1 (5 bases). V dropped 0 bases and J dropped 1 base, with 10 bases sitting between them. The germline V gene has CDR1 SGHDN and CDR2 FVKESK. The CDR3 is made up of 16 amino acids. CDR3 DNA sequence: TGTGCCAGCAGCCAAGATTATTGGGGGTCTGGAAACACCATATATTTT. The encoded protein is CASSQDYWGSGNTIYF.

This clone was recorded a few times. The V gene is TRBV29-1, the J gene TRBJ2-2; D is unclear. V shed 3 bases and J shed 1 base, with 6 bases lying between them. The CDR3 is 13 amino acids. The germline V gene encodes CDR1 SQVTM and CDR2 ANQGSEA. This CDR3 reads CSVEVENTGELFF. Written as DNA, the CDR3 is TGCAGCGTTGAGGTGGAGAACACCGGGGAGCTGTTTTTT.

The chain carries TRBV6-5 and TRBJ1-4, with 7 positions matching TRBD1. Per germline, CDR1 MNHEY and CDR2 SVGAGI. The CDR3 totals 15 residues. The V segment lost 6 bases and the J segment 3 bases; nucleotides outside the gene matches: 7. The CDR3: CASRDAGGPNEKLFF. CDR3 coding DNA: TGTGCCAGCAGAGACGCAGGGGGACCTAATGAAAAACTGTTTTTT.

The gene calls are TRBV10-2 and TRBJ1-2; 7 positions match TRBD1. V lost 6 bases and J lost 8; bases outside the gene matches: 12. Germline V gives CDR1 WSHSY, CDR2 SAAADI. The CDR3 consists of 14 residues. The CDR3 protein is CASRTPGQLLGYTF. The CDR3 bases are TGCGCCAGCAGGACCCCGGGACAGCTTCTAGGCTACACCTTC.

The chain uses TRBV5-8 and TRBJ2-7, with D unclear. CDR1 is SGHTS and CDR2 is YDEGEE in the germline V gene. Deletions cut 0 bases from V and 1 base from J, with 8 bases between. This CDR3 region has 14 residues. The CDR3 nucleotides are TGTGCCAGCAGCTTGGAATGGTCTTCCTACGAGCAGTACTTC. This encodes CASSLEWSSYEQYF.

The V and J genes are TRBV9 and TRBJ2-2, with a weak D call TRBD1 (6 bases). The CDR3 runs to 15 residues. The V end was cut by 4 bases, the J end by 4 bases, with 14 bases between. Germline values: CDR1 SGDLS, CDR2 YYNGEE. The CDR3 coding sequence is TGTGCCAGCAGCTCCCCCCGAGGGGGCACCGGGGAGCTGTTTTTT. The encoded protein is CASSSPRGGTGELFF.

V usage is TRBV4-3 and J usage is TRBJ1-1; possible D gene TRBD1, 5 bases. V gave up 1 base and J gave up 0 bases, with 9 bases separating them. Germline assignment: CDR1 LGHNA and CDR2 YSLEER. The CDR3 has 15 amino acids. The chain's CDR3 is CASSQGQGMNTEAFF. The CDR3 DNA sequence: TGCGCCAGCAGCCAAGGGCAGGGAATGAACACTGAAGCTTTCTTT.

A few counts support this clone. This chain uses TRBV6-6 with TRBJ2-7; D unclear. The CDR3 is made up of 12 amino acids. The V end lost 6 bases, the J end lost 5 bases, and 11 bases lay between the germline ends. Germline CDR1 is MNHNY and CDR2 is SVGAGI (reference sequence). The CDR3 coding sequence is TGTGCCAGCAGGTCCGGGCTCCACGAGCAGTACTTC. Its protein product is CASRSGLHEQYF.

CDR3 DNA sequence: TGTGCCAGCAGCTACCGCCGGTCGTCGCAAGATTACCAGGAAAAACTGTTTTTT. Its protein product is CASSYRRSSQDYQEKLFF. The V call is TRBV5-6, the J call TRBJ1-4; D is uncertain. The germline gives CDR1 SGHDT, CDR2 YYEEEE. Trimming stripped 3 bases from V and 8 bases from J, with 26 bases between. The CDR3 totals 18 residues.

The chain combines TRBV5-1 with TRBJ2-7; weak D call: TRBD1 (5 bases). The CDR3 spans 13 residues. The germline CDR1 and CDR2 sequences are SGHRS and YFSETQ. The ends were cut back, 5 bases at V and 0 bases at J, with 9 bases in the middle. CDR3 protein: CASRGPGSYEQYF. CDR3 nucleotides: TGCGCCAGCAGGGGGCCGGGCTCCTACGAGCAGTACTTC. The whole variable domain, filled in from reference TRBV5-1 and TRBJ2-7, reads KAGVTQTPRYLIKTRGQQVTLSCSPISGHRSVSWYQQTPGQGLQFLFEYFSETQRNKGNFPGRFSGRQFSNSRSEMNVSTLELGDSALYLCASRGPGSYEQYFGPGTRLTVT.

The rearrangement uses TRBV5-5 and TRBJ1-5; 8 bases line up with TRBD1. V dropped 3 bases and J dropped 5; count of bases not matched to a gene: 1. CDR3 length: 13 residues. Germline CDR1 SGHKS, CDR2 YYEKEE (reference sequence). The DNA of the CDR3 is TGTGCCAGCAGCTGGACAGGGTATCAGCCCCAGCATTTT. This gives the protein CASSWTGYQPQHF.

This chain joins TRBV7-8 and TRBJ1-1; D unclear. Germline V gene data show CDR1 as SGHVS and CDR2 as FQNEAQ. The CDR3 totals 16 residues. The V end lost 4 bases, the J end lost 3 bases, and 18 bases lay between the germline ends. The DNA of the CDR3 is TGTGCCAGCAGCTGGAATAAGGTCCGACGGCACACTGAAGCTTTCTTT. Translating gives CASSWNKVRRHTEAFF.

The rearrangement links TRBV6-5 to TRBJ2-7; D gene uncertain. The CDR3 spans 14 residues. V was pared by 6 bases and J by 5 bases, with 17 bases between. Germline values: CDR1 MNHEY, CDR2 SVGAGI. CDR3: CASSSRVRPHEQYF. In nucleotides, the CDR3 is TGTGCCAGCAGCTCAAGGGTGAGGCCCCACGAGCAGTACTTC.

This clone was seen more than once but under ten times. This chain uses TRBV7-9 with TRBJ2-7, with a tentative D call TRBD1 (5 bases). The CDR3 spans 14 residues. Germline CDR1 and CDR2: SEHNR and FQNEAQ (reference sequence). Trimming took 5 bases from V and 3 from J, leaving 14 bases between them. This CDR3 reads CASSPRGQGYEQYF. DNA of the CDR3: TGTGCCAGCAGCCCAAGGGGCCAGGGCTACGAGCAGTACTTC.

CDR3 protein: CASSYEMNTEAFF. CDR3 bases: TGTGCCAGCAGTTACGAAATGAACACTGAAGCTTTCTTT. V usage is TRBV6-5 and J usage is TRBJ1-1; D gene uncertain. The CDR3 is 13 amino acids. Deletions cut 2 bases from V and 0 bases from J, with 4 bases between. Per germline, CDR1 MNHEY and CDR2 SVGAGI.

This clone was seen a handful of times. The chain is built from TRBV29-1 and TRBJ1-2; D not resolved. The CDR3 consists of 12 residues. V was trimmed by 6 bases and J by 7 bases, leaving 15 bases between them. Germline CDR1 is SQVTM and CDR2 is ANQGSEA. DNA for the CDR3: TGCAGCGTCTCCGCGGACCGTCTTGGCTACACCTTC. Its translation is CSVSADRLGYTF.

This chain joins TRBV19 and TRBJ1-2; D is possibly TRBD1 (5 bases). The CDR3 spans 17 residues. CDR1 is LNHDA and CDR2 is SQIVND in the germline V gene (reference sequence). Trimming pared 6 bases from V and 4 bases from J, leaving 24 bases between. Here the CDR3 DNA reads TGTGCCAGTAGGAAAGACGGGACCGCATACTCCTTCTATGGCTACACCTTC. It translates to CASRKDGTAYSFYGYTF.

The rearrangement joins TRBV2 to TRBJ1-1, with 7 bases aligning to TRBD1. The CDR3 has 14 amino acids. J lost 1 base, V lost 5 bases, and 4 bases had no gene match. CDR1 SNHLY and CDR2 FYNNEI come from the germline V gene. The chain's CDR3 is CASSQRTGNTEAFF. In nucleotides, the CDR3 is TGTGCCAGCAGTCAGAGGACAGGGAACACTGAAGCTTTCTTT.

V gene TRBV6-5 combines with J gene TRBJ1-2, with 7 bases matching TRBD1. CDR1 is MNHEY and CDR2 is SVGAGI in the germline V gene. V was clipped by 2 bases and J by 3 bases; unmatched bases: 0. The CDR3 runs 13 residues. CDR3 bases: TGTGCCAGCAGTTACACAGGGGACTATGGCTACACCTTC. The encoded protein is CASSYTGDYGYTF.

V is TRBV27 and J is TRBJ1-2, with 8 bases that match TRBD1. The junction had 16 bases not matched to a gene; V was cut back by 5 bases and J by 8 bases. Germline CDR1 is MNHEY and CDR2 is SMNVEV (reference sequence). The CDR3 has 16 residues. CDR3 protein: CASSTTRTGRGGGYTF. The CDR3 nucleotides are TGTGCCAGCAGTACTACGAGGACAGGGCGGGGTGGCGGCTACACCTTC.

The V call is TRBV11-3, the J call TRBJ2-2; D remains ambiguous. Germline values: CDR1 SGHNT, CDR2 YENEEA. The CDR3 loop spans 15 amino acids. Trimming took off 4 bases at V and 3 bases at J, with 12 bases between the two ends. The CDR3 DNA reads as TGTGCCAGCAGCTCGATAGTCCGGGACACCGGGGAGCTGTTTTTT. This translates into CASSSIVRDTGELFF.

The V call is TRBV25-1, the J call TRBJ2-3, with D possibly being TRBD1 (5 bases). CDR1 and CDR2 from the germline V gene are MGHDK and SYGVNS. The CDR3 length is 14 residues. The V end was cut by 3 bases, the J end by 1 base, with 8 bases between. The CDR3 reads CASSEDKRTDTQYF. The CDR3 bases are TGTGCCAGCAGTGAGGACAAACGCACAGATACGCAGTATTTT.

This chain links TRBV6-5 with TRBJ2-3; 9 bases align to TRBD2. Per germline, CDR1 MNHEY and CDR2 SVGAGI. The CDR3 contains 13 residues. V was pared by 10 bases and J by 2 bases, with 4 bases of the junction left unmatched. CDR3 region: CATSGGNTDTQYF. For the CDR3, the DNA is TGTGCCACCAGCGGGGGGAACACAGATACGCAGTATTTT.

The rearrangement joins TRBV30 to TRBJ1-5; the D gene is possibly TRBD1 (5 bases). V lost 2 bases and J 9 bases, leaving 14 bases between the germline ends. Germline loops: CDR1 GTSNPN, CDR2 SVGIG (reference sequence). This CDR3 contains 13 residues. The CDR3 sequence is CAWSIGAQGPQHF. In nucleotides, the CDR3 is TGTGCCTGGAGTATTGGAGCCCAGGGGCCCCAGCATTTT.

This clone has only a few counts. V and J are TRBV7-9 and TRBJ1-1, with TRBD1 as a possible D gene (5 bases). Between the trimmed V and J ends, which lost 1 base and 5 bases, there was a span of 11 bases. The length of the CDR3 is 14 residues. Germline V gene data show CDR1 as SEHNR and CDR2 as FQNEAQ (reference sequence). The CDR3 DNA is TGTGCCAGCAGCTTAGTTACGGGGCGGACTGAAGCTTTCTTT. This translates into CASSLVTGRTEAFF.

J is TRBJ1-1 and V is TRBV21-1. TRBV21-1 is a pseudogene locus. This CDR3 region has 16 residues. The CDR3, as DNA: TGTGCCAGCAGCACCCGGACGAACCGGGACCCCACTGAAGCTTTCTTT. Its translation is CASSTRTNRDPTEAFF.

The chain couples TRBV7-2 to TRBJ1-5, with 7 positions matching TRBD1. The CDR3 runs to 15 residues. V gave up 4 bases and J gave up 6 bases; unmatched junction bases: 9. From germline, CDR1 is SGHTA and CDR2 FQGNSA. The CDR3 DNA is TGTGCCAGCAGCTCCCAACAGGGGACGGGTCAGCCCCAGCATTTT. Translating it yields CASSSQQGTGQPQHF.

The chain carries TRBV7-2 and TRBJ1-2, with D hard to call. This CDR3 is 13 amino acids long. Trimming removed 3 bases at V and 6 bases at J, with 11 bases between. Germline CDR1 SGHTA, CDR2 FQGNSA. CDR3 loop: CASSFIKGDGYTF. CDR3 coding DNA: TGTGCCAGCAGCTTTATAAAAGGCGATGGCTACACCTTC.